This T cell receptor beta chain came from a study of blood T cell repertoires in COVID-19. Study in general: From T cells, B-cell-depleted T cells, or PBMCs came the material, which was cDNA or gDNA.

Study processing details: Cell counts per sample came from amplifying reference gene primers. The table came from immunoSEQ multiplex PCR; TCRdb's copy has only in-frame clones and leaves some out. V and J calls and clone size come straight from that table; D and trimming were deduced from the DNA. The table has 310,000 or so clones, nearly 90% seen once. Germline V gene data show CDR1 as LNHDA and CDR2 as SQIVND (reference sequence). The CDR3 length is 15 residues. Trimming removed 11 bases from V and 4 bases from J; junction bases left unmatched: 13. Those enrolled, adults aged about 18 to 89 years, came from around 25 US areas. Participants had their cohort set by participant-reported clinical history. This clone was observed once.

The chain recombines TRBV19 with TRBJ2-7, with 11 positions matching TRBD2. The TCR was taken from a woman aged 18-29 years with acute COVID-19. Sequencing was performed on PBMCs or T cells enriched from blood (not recorded which). The CDR3 here is CASSTRGLAVYEQYF. In DNA, the CDR3 is TGTGCCTCCTCGACCCGGGGACTAGCGGTATACGAGCAGTACTTC. Full variable domain (remainder filled in from reference TRBV19 and TRBJ2-7): DGGITQSPKYLFRKEGQNVTLSCEQNLNHDAMYWYRQDPGQGLRLIYYSQIVNDFQKGDIAEGYSVSREKKESFPLTVTSAQKNPTAFYLCASSTRGLAVYEQYFGPGTRLTVT.